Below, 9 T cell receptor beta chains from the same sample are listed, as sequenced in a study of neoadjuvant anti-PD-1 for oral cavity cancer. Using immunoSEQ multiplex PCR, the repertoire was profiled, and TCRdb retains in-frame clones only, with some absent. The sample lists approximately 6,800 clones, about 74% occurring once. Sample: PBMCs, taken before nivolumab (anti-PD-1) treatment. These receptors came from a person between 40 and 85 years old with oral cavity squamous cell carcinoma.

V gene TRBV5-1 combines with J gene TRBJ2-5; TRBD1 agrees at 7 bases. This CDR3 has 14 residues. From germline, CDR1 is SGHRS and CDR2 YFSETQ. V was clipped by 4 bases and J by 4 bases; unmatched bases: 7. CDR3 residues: CASSLADRAETQYF. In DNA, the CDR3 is TGCGCCAGCAGCCTAGCTGACAGGGCAGAGACCCAGTACTTC. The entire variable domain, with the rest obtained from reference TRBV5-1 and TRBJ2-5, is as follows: KAGVTQTPRYLIKTRGQQVTLSCSPISGHRSVSWYQQTPGQGLQFLFEYFSETQRNKGNFPGRFSGRQFSNSRSEMNVSTLELGDSALYLCASSLADRAETQYFGPGTRLLVL.

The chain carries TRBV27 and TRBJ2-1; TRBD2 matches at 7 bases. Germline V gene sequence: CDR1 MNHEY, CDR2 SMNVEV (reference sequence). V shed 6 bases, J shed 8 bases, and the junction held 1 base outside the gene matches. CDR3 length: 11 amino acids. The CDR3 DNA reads TGTGCCAGCAGGCGGGGGTATGAGCAGTTCTTC. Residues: CASRRGYEQFF.

The CDR3 DNA follows: TGTGCCAGCAGCTTGGCTCCGGGATCCACCGGGGAGCTGTTTTTT. It encodes CASSLAPGSTGELFF. The rearrangement links TRBV5-5 to TRBJ2-2, with D possibly matching TRBD2 (5 bases). The CDR3 consists of 15 residues. Trimming removed 0 bases from V and 4 bases from J, with 10 bases in between. Germline lookup yields CDR1 SGHKS and CDR2 YYEKEE (reference sequence).

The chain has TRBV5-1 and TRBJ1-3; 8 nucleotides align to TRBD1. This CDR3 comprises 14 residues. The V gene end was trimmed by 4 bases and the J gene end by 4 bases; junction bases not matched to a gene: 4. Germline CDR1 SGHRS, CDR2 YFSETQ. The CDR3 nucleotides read TGCGCCAGCAGCCCGGACAGGGCCGGAAACACCATATATTTT. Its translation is CASSPDRAGNTIYF.

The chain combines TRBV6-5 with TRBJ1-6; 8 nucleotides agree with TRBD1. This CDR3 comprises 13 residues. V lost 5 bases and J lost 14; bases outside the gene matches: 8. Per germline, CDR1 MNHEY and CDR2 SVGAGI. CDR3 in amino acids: CASSRRTGLTLHF. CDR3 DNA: TGTGCCAGCAGTCGCCGGACAGGGCTCACCCTCCACTTT.

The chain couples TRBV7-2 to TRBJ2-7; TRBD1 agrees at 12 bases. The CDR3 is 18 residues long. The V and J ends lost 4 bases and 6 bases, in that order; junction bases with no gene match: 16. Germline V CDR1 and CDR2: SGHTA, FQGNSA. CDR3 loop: CASSSPAGTGGKRGEQYF. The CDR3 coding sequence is TGTGCCAGCAGCTCCCCAGCGGGGACAGGGGGCAAGCGGGGCGAGCAGTACTTC.

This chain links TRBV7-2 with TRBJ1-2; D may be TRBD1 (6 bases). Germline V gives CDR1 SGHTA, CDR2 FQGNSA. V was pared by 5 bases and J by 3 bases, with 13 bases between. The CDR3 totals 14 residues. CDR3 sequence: CASSGRTAYYGYTF. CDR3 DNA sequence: TGTGCCAGCAGCGGACGGACAGCCTACTATGGCTACACCTTC.

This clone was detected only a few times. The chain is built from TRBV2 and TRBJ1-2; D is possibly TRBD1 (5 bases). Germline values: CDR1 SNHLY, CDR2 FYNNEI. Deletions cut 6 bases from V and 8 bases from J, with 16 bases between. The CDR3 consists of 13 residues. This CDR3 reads CASRETSQGGYTF. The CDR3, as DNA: TGTGCCAGCAGGGAGACCTCTCAGGGAGGCTACACCTTC.

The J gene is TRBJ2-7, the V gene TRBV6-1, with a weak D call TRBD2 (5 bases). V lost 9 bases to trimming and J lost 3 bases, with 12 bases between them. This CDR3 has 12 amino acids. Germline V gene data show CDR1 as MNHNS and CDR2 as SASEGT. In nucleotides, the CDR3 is TGTGCCAGTTCTACCGGGGACTACGAGCAGTACTTC. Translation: CASSTGDYEQYF.